The next 17 T cell receptor beta chains were all read from a single sample in a study of T-cell memory formation after mild COVID-19. TCRdb called the 5' RACE reads again in MiXCR, with one record for every CDR3 protein. This table holds tens of thousands of distinct CDR3 sequences, around an eighth found once. The sequenced material came from PBMCs or a T cell subset sorted from them (not recorded which). Receptors were obtained from an adult woman who had mild COVID-19 (a few samples of this study predate the infection). Cell type and time point are not known.

The rearrangement uses TRBV7-9 and TRBJ2-1; 10 bases are shared with TRBD2. The CDR3 runs to 15 residues. V was clipped by 5 bases and J by 4 bases; unmatched bases: 5. Germline V lookup: CDR1 SEHNR, CDR2 FQNEAQ (reference sequence). The CDR3 protein is CASSPGLAAYNEQFF. The CDR3, as DNA: TGTGCCAGCAGCCCTGGACTAGCGGCATACAATGAGCAGTTCTTC.

The chain couples TRBV29-1 to TRBJ2-7; tentative D call: TRBD1 (6 bases). The V and J ends lost 0 bases and 4 bases respectively, with 10 bases between them. The CDR3 loop spans 13 amino acids. Germline CDR1 and CDR2: SQVTM and ANQGSEA. This chain's CDR3 is CSVEDEQGYEQYF. In DNA form, the CDR3 reads TGCAGCGTTGAAGACGAACAGGGTTACGAGCAGTACTTC.

This chain joins TRBV7-9 and TRBJ2-2, with 8 bases identical to TRBD1. Germline trimming cut 3 bases from V and 5 bases from J; bases unmatched to any gene: 14. The CDR3 extends over 18 amino acids. CDR1 and CDR2 (germline): SEHNR, FQNEAQ (reference sequence). The CDR3: CASSFTPGQARRTGELFF. The CDR3 nucleotides read TGTGCCAGCAGCTTTACTCCGGGACAGGCCCGCAGGACCGGGGAGCTGTTTTTT.

The CDR3 bases are TGCGCCAGCAGTGACGGCCCCCCCCTCACGACGCAGTATTTT. Amino acid sequence: CASSDGPPLTTQYF. The chain recombines TRBV4-3 with TRBJ2-3; no reliable D call. Germline-derived CDR1 and CDR2 are LGHNA and YSLEER. V was clipped by 6 bases and J by 9 bases, with 19 bases between them. This CDR3 region has 14 residues.

This clonotype turned up a few times. The chain links TRBV5-5 to TRBJ2-7; D is ambiguous. The V gene lost 2 bases and the J gene lost 2 bases, with 8 bases spanning the gap. This CDR3 region has 13 residues. Per the germline V gene, CDR1 is SGHKS and CDR2 is YYEKEE (reference sequence). The CDR3 nucleotides read TGTGCCAGCAGCTTTACTACCGCCTACGAGCAGTACTTC. Protein: CASSFTTAYEQYF. Full variable domain (outside the CDR3, taken from reference TRBV5-5 and TRBJ2-7): DAGVTQSPTHLIKTRGQQVTLRCSPISGHKSVSWYQQVLGQGPQFIFQYYEKEERGRGNFPDRFSARQFPNYSSELNVNALLLGDSALYLCASSFTTAYEQYFGPGTRLTVT.

The rearrangement uses TRBV7-8 and TRBJ2-1, with D perhaps matching TRBD1 (6 bases). The CDR3 is 16 amino acids. CDR1 and CDR2 from the germline V gene are SGHVS and FQNEAQ. V was shortened by 1 base and J by 7 bases, with 17 bases between the two germline ends. The chain's CDR3 is CASSLVSGEQRNEQFF. For the CDR3, the DNA is TGTGCCAGCAGCTTAGTTTCAGGGGAACAGAGGAATGAGCAGTTCTTC.

The chain employs TRBV2 and TRBJ2-1, with 7 bases aligning to TRBD2. The ends lost 0 bases at V and 9 bases at J; junction bases unmatched: 5. CDR3 length: 14 residues. Germline V gives CDR1 SNHLY, CDR2 FYNNEI. In nucleotides, the CDR3 is TGTGCCAGCAGTGAAGCAGGGAGGGGCGGTGAGCAGTTCTTC. It codes for CASSEAGRGGEQFF.

The chain recombines TRBV25-1 with TRBJ2-3; no clear D gene. V was clipped by 1 base and J by 5 bases, with 4 bases between them. The CDR3 spans 12 residues. Germline assignment: CDR1 MGHDK and CDR2 SYGVNS. CDR3 nucleotides: TGTGCCAGCAGTGAATGGATAGATACGCAGTATTTT. Translating gives CASSEWIDTQYF. The whole variable domain, remainder taken from reference TRBV25-1 and TRBJ2-3, is EADIYQTPRYLVIGTGKKITLECSQTMGHDKMYWYQQDPGMELHLIHYSYGVNSTEKGDLSSESTVSRIRTEHFPLTLESARPSHTSQYLCASSEWIDTQYFGPGTRLTVL.

This clonotype was recorded many times. The V and J genes are TRBV20-1 and TRBJ2-3; D is undetermined. Germline CDR1 reads DFQATT; CDR2 reads SNEGSKA (reference sequence). The V gene lost 0 bases and the J gene lost 2 bases, with 18 bases spanning the gap. The length of the CDR3 is 17 residues. CDR3 coding DNA: TGCAGTGCTAGAGATCTCCTTGGGCTAAGGATCACAGATACGCAGTATTTT. Encoded protein: CSARDLLGLRITDTQYF.

The V gene is TRBV7-2, the J gene TRBJ2-7, with TRBD2 matching over 14 bases. This CDR3 contains 16 residues. CDR1 and CDR2 from the germline V gene are SGHTA and FQGNSA. The V gene end was trimmed by 5 bases and the J gene end by 2 bases; junction bases not matched to a gene: 5. The CDR3 nucleotides read TGTGCCAGCAGCCCCCGGACTAGCGGGGGGACCTACGAGCAGTACTTC. Protein: CASSPRTSGGTYEQYF.

The sample holds a few counts of this clonotype. The chain carries TRBV4-1 and TRBJ2-5; the D gene could be TRBD1 or TRBD2 (7 bases each). Trimming removed 4 bases at V and 0 bases at J, with 18 bases between. This CDR3 comprises 17 residues. Germline CDR1 MGHRA, CDR2 YSYEKL. The CDR3 here is CASSPPRGGRDQETQYF. The DNA for the CDR3 is TGCGCCAGCAGCCCCCCCAGGGGGGGGCGAGACCAAGAGACCCAGTACTTC.

This chain uses TRBV29-1 with TRBJ1-6; D gene uncertain. The germline gives CDR1 SQVTM, CDR2 ANQGSEA. This CDR3 is built from 15 residues. V gave up 0 bases and J gave up 7 bases, with 13 bases separating them. In DNA, the CDR3 is TGCAGCGTTGAAGAGCCGGGGAAGGTAAATTCACCCCTCCACTTT. It yields the protein CSVEEPGKVNSPLHF.

The chain uses TRBV4-1 and TRBJ2-2; TRBD2 agrees at 10 bases. Losses at the gene ends were 0 bases for V and 0 bases for J; bases not matched to a gene: 7. Germline values: CDR1 MGHRA, CDR2 YSYEKL. The CDR3 is made up of 19 amino acids. The CDR3 is CASSQDRTSGHTNTGELFF. CDR3 DNA: TGCGCCAGCAGCCAAGATCGGACTAGCGGACATACGAACACCGGGGAGCTGTTTTTT.

The chain is built from TRBV2 and TRBJ2-1; D uncertain. The V end lost 2 bases, the J end lost 5 bases, and 7 bases lay between the germline ends. Germline values: CDR1 SNHLY, CDR2 FYNNEI. The CDR3 extends over 13 amino acids. The DNA of the CDR3 is TGTGCCAGCAGTGAAACTTCCGACAATGAGCAGTTCTTC. Amino acid sequence: CASSETSDNEQFF.

This clonotype was picked up a small number of times. The chain links TRBV30 to TRBJ2-5; D tentatively reads TRBD1 or TRBD2 (5 bases each). The CDR3 length is 15 residues. CDR1 GTSNPN and CDR2 SVGIG come from the germline V gene (reference sequence). V lost 0 bases and J 4 bases, leaving 15 bases between the germline ends. CDR3 residues: CAWSVDIGARETQYF. The CDR3 region has the DNA TGTGCCTGGAGTGTAGATATCGGGGCGCGAGAGACCCAGTACTTC.

This clonotype was observed many times. The CDR3 region has the DNA TGTGCCAGCAGCTTAACCGTAGGGGAGACCCAGTACTTC. Its protein is CASSLTVGETQYF. This chain links TRBV7-9 with TRBJ2-5, with D unresolved. The CDR3 consists of 13 residues. Germline CDR1 SEHNR, CDR2 FQNEAQ (reference sequence). V was clipped by 2 bases and J by 5 bases, with 9 bases between them.

Turning to this clonotype: This sequence may be a read error, since a much larger clone differs from it by one base. The V gene is TRBV20-1, the J gene TRBJ2-7; 8 bases align to TRBD2. Germline V gene lookup returns CDR1 DFQATT and CDR2 SNEGSKA (reference sequence). V trimming: 3 bases; J trimming: 11 bases; junction bases outside the gene matches: 12. CDR3 size: 13 residues. The CDR3 protein is CSASFSGEGEKYF. The CDR3, as DNA: TGCAGTGCTAGTTTTAGCGGGGAGGGGGAGAAGTACTTC.